The present TCR beta chain was sequenced within a study of blood T cells in healthy people across ages. Findings and caveats of the study: The percentage of naive T cells correlated strongly with TCR beta diversity.

Primers used in a second PCR of roughly 7 to 11 cycles were a sample-barcoded 5' primer and a J-beta primer mix. With 12 random nucleotides, a template-switch adaptor tagged each individual cDNA molecule. TCRdb analysed the 5' RACE reads with MiXCR anew, one entry per CDR3 protein. The sample has approximately 960,000 distinct CDR3 sequences, almost 30% seen once; the top ten hold roughly 10%. This clonotype was detected only once. The target antigen is unknown. J lost 4 bases, V lost 6 bases, and 11 bases had no gene match. Germline CDR1 is SGHVS and CDR2 is FQNEAQ. The CDR3 consists of 16 residues. In addition, the sample was reused for a study of T cells of mothers and their children.

The chain couples TRBV7-8 to TRBJ1-3, with 8 bases identical to TRBD1. The sequence was collected from a woman aged 40 to 49 in good health. The material sequenced was blood. The CDR3 nucleotides are TGTGCCAGCAGTCCAACGGGGACAGGAGGGGGAAACACCATATATTTT. Encoded protein: CASSPTGTGGGNTIYF.